The subject of this entry is one T cell receptor (beta chain). This CDR3 contains 14 residues. The ends were cut back, 0 bases at V and 7 bases at J, with 10 bases in the middle. The germline V gene has CDR1 MRHNA and CDR2 SNTAGT. The data originate from a study of cytomegalovirus exposure and HLA in healthy donors. The method was immunoSEQ multiplex PCR; TCRdb's version includes in-frame clones alone and lacks a portion of them. The table lists more than 300,000 clones, roughly 90% of them singletons. This chain uses TRBV6-4 with TRBJ1-5; no clear D. Sequencing was done on a sample of PBMCs. The source is a woman between 18 and 30 years old in good health and CMV-seronegative. The CDR3 reads CASSDSSGIQPQHF. The CDR3 bases are TGTGCCAGCAGTGACTCGTCAGGCATACAGCCCCAGCATTTT.